The T cell receptor (beta chain) described here comes from a study of T cell repertoires in cytomegalovirus infection. As to this clonotype: Its antigen is unidentified.

This CDR3 is built from 15 residues. CDR1 is SGHVS, CDR2 FNYEAQ, per germline. V gave up 5 bases and J gave up 5 bases; unmatched junction bases: 8. TCRdb used MiXCR to reprocess the reads, holding one entry per CDR3 protein. This table holds around 900,000 distinct CDR3 sequences, around 32% found once. Study-level points and caveats: CMV-specific TCR beta clonotypes restricted by HLA-C dominated the ex vivo response.

V and J are TRBV7-6 and TRBJ2-1, with 8 bases identical to TRBD2. The sample here was cultured CD8+ T cells from PBMCs, taken from culture after CMV antigen stimulation. The source of this sequence is a human donor in good health (CMV status not recorded). Some clones in this sample may be carry-over from other donors' samples. CDR3 sequence reads: CASSAGSGGDNEQFF. The CDR3 nucleotides read TGTGCCAGCAGCGCGGGGAGCGGGGGAGACAATGAGCAGTTCTTC.